Each of the 14 T cell receptor beta chains below was sequenced from the same sample in a study of T cell responses to AZD1222 COVID-19 vaccine (dated by TCRdb to the early 2020s). Interpreted using the paper, the time point label stands for: about 28 days (+/-7) after the second vaccine dose. Library construction relied on the immunoSEQ multiplex PCR assay. This immuneACCESS table, as held by TCRdb, lists in-frame sequences with V and J called but not all clones. Of the missing ones, under half trace to an unresolved V gene in checked studies; the others have no known cause. The table for this sample lists roughly 150,000 clones; 87% of them were counted only once. About 8.9% of the sample belongs to the ten largest clones. This specimen consisted of peripheral blood, obtained 28 days after the second AZD1222 dose. The receptors stem from an adult who received the AZD1222 COVID-19 vaccine.

J is TRBJ2-3 and V is TRBV27; possible D gene TRBD1, 8 bases. The ends were cut back, 2 bases at V and 3 bases at J, with 15 bases in the middle. The CDR3 is made up of 16 amino acids. Per the germline V gene, CDR1 is MNHEY and CDR2 is SMNVEV (reference sequence). Here the CDR3 reads CASSLMNRGGTDTQYF. In DNA, the CDR3 is TGTGCCAGCAGTTTAATGAACAGGGGGGGGACAGATACGCAGTATTTT.

The J gene is TRBJ2-7, the V gene TRBV28; D remains ambiguous. Germline CDR1 and CDR2: MDHEN and SYDVKM. V lost 3 bases and J lost 6, with 15 bases in between. This CDR3 spans 14 amino acids. CDR3 coding DNA: TGTGCCAGCAGTTTTAGTAGTGTGCGGTCCGAGCAGTACTTC. Its translation: CASSFSSVRSEQYF. The full variable domain, rest sourced from reference TRBV28 and TRBJ2-7, is DVKVTQSSRYLVKRTGEKVFLECVQDMDHENMFWYRQDPGLGLRLIYFSYDVKMKEKGDIPEGYSVSREKKERFSLILESASTNQTSMYLCASSFSSVRSEQYFGPGTRLTVT.

The rearrangement joins TRBV4-2 to TRBJ2-4; 7 bases map to TRBD2. This CDR3 has 16 amino acids. The V gene end was trimmed by 0 bases and the J gene end by 1 base; junction bases not matched to a gene: 3. The germline gives CDR1 LGHNA, CDR2 YNFKEQ. CDR3 residues: CASSQDGSGAKNIQYF. The CDR3 nucleotides read TGTGCCAGCAGCCAAGATGGTAGCGGGGCCAAAAACATTCAGTACTTC.

The genes are TRBV7-8 and TRBJ2-3; D is undetermined. The V gene's germline CDR1 is SGHVS and CDR2 FQNEAQ. Between the trimmed V and J ends, which lost 1 base and 6 bases, there was a span of 20 bases. This CDR3 is built from 17 residues. The CDR3 sequence: CASSLVGRVENGDTQYF. CDR3 in DNA: TGTGCCAGCAGCTTAGTGGGTCGTGTCGAAAACGGGGATACGCAGTATTTT.

The V and J genes are TRBV18 and TRBJ2-5; D is possibly TRBD1 (6 bases). The CDR3 is 14 residues long. Germline CDR1 KGHSH, CDR2 LQKENI. Trimming left V 3 bases short and J 4 bases short, with 12 bases between. The CDR3 is CASSPTNRVETQYF. Here the CDR3 DNA reads TGTGCCAGCTCACCCACCAACAGGGTAGAGACCCAGTACTTC.

The J gene is TRBJ2-3, the V gene TRBV29-1; 8 nucleotides match TRBD1. Trimming removed 7 bases from V and 1 base from J; junction bases left unmatched: 4. Germline CDR1 and CDR2: SQVTM and ANQGSEA. This CDR3 spans 13 amino acids. The CDR3 sequence is CSGTGPRTDTQYF. CDR3 coding DNA: TGCAGCGGGACAGGGCCCCGCACAGATACGCAGTATTTT.

This clone has a single count. The J gene is TRBJ2-7, the V gene TRBV7-8; D could derive from TRBD1 or TRBD2 (5 bases each). CDR3 length equals 14 residues. From germline, CDR1 is SGHVS and CDR2 FQNEAQ. The V and J ends lost 0 bases and 3 bases respectively, with 9 bases between them. The CDR3 protein is CASSLAGVGYEQYF. The CDR3 region has the DNA TGTGCCAGCAGCTTAGCGGGGGTCGGCTACGAGCAGTACTTC.

The chain links TRBV19 to TRBJ2-2; D remains ambiguous. The V gene's germline CDR1 is LNHDA and CDR2 SQIVND (reference sequence). This CDR3 is built from 14 residues. The V end lost 7 bases, the J end lost 6 bases, and 15 bases lay between the germline ends. CDR3 loop: CASNPASGSGELFF. CDR3 coding DNA: TGTGCCAGTAACCCCGCCTCAGGATCCGGGGAGCTGTTTTTT.

CDR3 amino acids: CASSMGRGLWQPQHF. CDR3 nucleotides: TGTGCCAGTAGTATGGGAAGGGGGCTTTGGCAGCCCCAGCATTTT. V and J are TRBV19 and TRBJ1-5, with 7 bases fitting TRBD1. Trimming cost V 3 bases and J 7 bases; bases outside gene matches: 9. The CDR3 spans 15 residues. The germline CDR1 and CDR2 sequences are LNHDA and SQIVND (reference sequence).

This clone was recorded only once. The chain combines TRBV5-5 with TRBJ1-3; TRBD1 aligns across 8 bases. Germline V gives CDR1 SGHKS, CDR2 YYEKEE (reference sequence). This CDR3 is 16 amino acids long. V was pared by 3 bases and J by 3 bases, with 8 bases of the junction left unmatched. This CDR3 is CASSSGGAGLGNTIYF. The CDR3 coding sequence is TGTGCCAGCAGCTCAGGGGGCGCGGGTCTTGGAAACACCATATATTTT.

V usage is TRBV30 and J usage is TRBJ1-3; maybe TRBD1 (6 bases). V was clipped by 1 base and J by 4 bases, with 14 bases between them. The CDR3 is made up of 15 amino acids. Looked up from germline, CDR1 is GTSNPN and CDR2 is SVGIG (reference sequence). The CDR3 nucleotides read TGTGCCTGGAGTGGGGACAACCGGAACGGAAACACCATATATTTT. It specifies CAWSGDNRNGNTIYF.

The chain combines TRBV6-6 with TRBJ2-3; 9 positions agree with TRBD1. This CDR3 contains 15 residues. V lost 4 bases and J lost 4; bases outside the gene matches: 6. Germline loops: CDR1 MNHNY, CDR2 SVGAGI (reference sequence). CDR3 in DNA: TGTGCCAGCAGTTTTCGAGGACAGGGGTCAGATACGCAGTATTTT. This gives the protein CASSFRGQGSDTQYF.

This CDR3 is CASEQTGNTIYF. DNA for the CDR3: TGTGCCAGCGAGCAGACTGGAAACACCATATATTTT. The chain has TRBV6-5 and TRBJ1-3, with unresolved D. V lost 8 bases and J lost 2, with 7 bases in between. The CDR3 length is 12 residues. Germline assignment: CDR1 MNHEY and CDR2 SVGAGI.

The rearrangement links TRBV18 to TRBJ1-6; D ambiguous. Germline CDR1 KGHSH, CDR2 LQKENI. This CDR3 comprises 15 residues. V gave up 3 bases and J gave up 9 bases, with 15 bases separating them. The CDR3 sequence: CASSPGREKGSPLHF. The CDR3 DNA is TGTGCCAGCTCACCGGGTCGGGAAAAGGGTTCACCCCTCCACTTT.